This TCR beta chain was obtained from a study of blood T cell repertoires in COVID-19. Study context: Researchers got acute and convalescent COVID-19 samples from the United States, Italy and Spain. PBMCs, B-cell-depleted T cells, or T cells provided the cDNA or gDNA that made up the material.

The CDR3 covers 18 residues. Trimming cost V 0 bases and J 4 bases; bases outside gene matches: 7. Germline CDR1 reads SGDLS; CDR2 reads YYNGEE. Original methodology: The assay estimated nucleated cells by amplifying reference gene primers. This table comes from immunoSEQ multiplex PCR, and its TCRdb copy is limited to in-frame clones, with some not included. Clone size and V and J calls were adopted from that table, with D and trimming inferred from the DNA. The sample has 90,000 to 120,000 clones, around 90% seen once. The material sequenced was peripheral blood. The chain employs TRBV9 and TRBJ2-2; 12 bases map to TRBD2. The sequence derives from a woman in her thirties with acute or convalescent COVID-19. DNA of the CDR3: TGTGCCAGCAGCGTAGCCCCTAGCGGGGGGGCATTCACCGGGGAGCTGTTTTTT. It is translated as CASSVAPSGGAFTGELFF. Supplemented by reference TRBV9 and TRBJ2-2, the full variable domain reads DSGVTQTPKHLITATGQRVTLRCSPRSGDLSVYWYQQSLDQGLQFLIQYYNGEERAKGNILERFSAQQFPDLHSELNLSSLELGDSALYFCASSVAPSGGAFTGELFFGEGSRLTVL.